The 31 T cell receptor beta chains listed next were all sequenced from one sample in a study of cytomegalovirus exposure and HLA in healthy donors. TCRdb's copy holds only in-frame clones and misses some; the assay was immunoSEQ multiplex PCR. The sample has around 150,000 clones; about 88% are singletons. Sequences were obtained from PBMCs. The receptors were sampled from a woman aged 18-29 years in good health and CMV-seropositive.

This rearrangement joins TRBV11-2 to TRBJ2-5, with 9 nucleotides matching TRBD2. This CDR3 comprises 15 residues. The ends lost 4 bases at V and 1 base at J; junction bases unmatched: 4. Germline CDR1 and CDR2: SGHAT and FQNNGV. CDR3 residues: CASSSSGTGQETQYF. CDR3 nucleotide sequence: TGTGCCAGCAGCTCTAGCGGGACGGGCCAAGAGACCCAGTACTTC. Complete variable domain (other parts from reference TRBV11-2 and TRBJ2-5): EAGVAQSPRYKIIEKRQSVAFWCNPISGHATLYWYQQILGQGPKLLIQFQNNGVVDDSQLPKDRFSAERLKGVDSTLKIQPAKLEDSAVYLCASSSSGTGQETQYFGPGTRLLVL.

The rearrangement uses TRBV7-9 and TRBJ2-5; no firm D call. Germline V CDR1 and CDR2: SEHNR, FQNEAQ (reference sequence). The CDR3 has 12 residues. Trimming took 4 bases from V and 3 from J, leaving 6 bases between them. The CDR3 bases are TGTGCCAGCAGCTACACGAAAGAGACCCAGTACTTC. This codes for CASSYTKETQYF.

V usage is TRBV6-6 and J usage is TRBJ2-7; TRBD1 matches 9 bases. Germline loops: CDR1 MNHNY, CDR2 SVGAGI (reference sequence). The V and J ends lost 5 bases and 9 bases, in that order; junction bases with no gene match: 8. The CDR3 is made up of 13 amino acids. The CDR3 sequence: CASSPRDRDRQYF. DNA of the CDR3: TGTGCCAGCAGTCCCCGGGACAGGGACCGGCAGTACTTC.

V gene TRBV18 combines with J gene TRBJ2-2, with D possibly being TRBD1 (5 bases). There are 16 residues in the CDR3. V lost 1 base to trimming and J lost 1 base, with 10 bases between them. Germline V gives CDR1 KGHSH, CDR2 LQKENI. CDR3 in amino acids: CASSPRQLKNTGELFF. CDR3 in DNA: TGTGCCAGCTCACCACGACAGCTCAAGAACACCGGGGAGCTGTTTTTT.

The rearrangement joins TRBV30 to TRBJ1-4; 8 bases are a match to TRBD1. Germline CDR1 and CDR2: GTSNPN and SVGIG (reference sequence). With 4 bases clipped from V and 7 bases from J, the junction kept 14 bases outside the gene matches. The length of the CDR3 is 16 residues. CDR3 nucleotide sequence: TGTGCCTGGAAAGGCGGTTTTGCAGGGGGCCCTGAAAAACTGTTTTTT. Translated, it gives CAWKGGFAGGPEKLFF.

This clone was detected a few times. The CDR3 region is CASSEDRDGSHEQYF. Here the CDR3 DNA reads TGCGCCAGCAGCGAAGACAGAGATGGAAGTCACGAGCAGTACTTC. The chain couples TRBV10-2 to TRBJ2-7; D is perhaps TRBD1 (5 bases). The germline V and J ends were trimmed by 6 bases and 5 bases, with 20 bases remaining between them. The CDR3 contains 15 residues. Germline V lookup: CDR1 WSHSY, CDR2 SAAADI.

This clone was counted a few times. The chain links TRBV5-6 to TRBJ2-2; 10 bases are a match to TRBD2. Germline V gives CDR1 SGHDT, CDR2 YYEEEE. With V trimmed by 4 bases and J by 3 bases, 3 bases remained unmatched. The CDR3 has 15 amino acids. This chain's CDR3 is CASSLTSGYTGELFF. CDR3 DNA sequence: TGTGCCAGCAGCCTGACTAGCGGGTACACCGGGGAGCTGTTTTTT.

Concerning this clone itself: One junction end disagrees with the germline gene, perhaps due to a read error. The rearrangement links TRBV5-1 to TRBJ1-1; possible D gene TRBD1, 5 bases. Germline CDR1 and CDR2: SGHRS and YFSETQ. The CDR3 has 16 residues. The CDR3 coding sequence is TGCGCCAGCAGTTTGGGGACTCTCCAGCCCATCACTGAAGCTTTCTTT. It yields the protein CASSLGTLQPITEAFF.

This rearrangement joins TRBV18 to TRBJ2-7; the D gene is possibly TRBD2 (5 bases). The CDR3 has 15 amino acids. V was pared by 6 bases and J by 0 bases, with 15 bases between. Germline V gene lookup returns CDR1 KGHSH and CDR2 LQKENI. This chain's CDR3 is CASSPEGQPSYEQYF. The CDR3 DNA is TGTGCCAGCTCCCCCGAGGGTCAGCCCTCCTACGAGCAGTACTTC.

The CDR3: CASSRWAVTYEQYF. CDR3 DNA sequence: TGTGCCAGCAGCCGATGGGCAGTAACCTACGAGCAGTACTTC. This rearrangement joins TRBV5-6 to TRBJ2-7; D call uncertain. Trimming stripped 4 bases from V and 2 bases from J, with 13 bases between. This CDR3 has 14 residues. Looked up from germline, CDR1 is SGHDT and CDR2 is YYEEEE.

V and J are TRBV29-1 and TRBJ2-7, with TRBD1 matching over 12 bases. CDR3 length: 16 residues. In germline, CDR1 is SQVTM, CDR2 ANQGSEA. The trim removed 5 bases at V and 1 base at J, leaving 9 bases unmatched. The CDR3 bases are TGCAGCGTTACCGGAGGGACAGGGGGCGCTTCCTACGAGCAGTACTTC. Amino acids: CSVTGGTGGASYEQYF.

CDR3 coding DNA: TGTGCCAGCAGTGGCGGGACTAGCGGGAGTACTGAGCAGTTCTTC. Amino acid sequence: CASSGGTSGSTEQFF. V usage is TRBV6-4 and J usage is TRBJ2-1; TRBD2 matches 14 bases. CDR3 length equals 15 residues. J was trimmed by 9 bases and V by 4 bases; bases with no gene match: 5. Looked up from germline, CDR1 is MRHNA and CDR2 is SNTAGT.

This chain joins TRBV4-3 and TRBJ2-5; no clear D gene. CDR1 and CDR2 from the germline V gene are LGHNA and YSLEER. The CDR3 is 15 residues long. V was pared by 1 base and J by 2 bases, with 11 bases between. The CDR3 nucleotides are TGCGCCAGCAGCCAAGGAGGTGGTCGTCAAGAGACCCAGTACTTC. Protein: CASSQGGGRQETQYF.

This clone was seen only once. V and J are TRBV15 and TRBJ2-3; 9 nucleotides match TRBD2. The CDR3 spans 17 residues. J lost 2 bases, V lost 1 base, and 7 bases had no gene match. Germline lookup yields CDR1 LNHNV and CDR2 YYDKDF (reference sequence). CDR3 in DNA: TGTGCCACCAGCAGAGGTAGCGGGAGTGTGAACACAGATACGCAGTATTTT. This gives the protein CATSRGSGSVNTDTQYF.

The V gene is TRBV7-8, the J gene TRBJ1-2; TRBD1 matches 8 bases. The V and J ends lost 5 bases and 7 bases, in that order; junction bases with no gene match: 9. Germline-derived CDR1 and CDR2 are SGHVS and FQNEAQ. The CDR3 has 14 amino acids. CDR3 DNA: TGTGCCAGCAGCAGTAGACAGGGGATCGCTGGCTACACCTTC. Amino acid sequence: CASSSRQGIAGYTF.

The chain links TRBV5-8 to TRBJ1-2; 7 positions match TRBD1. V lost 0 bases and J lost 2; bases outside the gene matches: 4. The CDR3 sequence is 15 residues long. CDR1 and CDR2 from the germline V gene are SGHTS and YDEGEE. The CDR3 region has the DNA TGTGCCAGCAGCTTGGGGAGGGGGCTCAACTATGGCTACACCTTC. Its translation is CASSLGRGLNYGYTF.

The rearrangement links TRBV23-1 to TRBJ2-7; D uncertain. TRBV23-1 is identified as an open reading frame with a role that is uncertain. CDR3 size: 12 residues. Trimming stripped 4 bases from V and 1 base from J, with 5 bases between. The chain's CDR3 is CASSRASYEQYF. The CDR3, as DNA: TGCGCCAGCAGTCGAGCTTCCTACGAGCAGTACTTC.

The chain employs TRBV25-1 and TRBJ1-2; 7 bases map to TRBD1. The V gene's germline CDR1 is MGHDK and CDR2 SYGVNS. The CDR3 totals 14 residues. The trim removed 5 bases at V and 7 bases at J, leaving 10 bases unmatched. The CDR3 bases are TGTGCCAGCAGTAATGCTCTAGGGGGCTCTGGCTACACCTTC. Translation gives CASSNALGGSGYTF.

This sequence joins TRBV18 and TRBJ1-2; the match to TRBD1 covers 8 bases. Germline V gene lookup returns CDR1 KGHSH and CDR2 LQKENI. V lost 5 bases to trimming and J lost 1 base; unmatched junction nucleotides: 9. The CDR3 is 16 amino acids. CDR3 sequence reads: CASSTLDRVFNYGYTF. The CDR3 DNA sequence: TGTGCCAGCTCAACTCTGGACAGGGTATTTAACTATGGCTACACCTTC.

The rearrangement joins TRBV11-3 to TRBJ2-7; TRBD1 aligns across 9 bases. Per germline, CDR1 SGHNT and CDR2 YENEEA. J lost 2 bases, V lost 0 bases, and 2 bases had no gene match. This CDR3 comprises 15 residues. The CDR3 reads CASSLEGQGAYEQYF. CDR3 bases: TGTGCCAGCAGCTTAGAGGGACAGGGCGCCTACGAGCAGTACTTC.

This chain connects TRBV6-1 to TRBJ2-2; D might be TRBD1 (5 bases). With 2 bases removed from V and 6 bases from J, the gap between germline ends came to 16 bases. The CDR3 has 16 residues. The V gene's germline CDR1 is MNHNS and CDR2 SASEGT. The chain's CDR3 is CASSELGGLGPGELFF. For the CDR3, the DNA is TGTGCCAGCAGTGAACTGGGCGGTCTGGGGCCCGGGGAGCTGTTTTTT.

CDR3 in DNA: TGTGCCAGCAGCTTAGCGGTAGCGGGATTAAATGAGCAGTTCTTC. It translates to CASSLAVAGLNEQFF. V gene TRBV11-3 combines with J gene TRBJ2-1; 8 nucleotides line up with TRBD2. Germline assignment: CDR1 SGHNT and CDR2 YENEEA. V shed 1 base, J shed 7 bases, and the junction held 6 bases outside the gene matches. The CDR3 runs 15 residues.

The CDR3 loop reads CASSRLGVNYGYTF. As DNA, the CDR3 is TGTGCCAGCAGCCGGCTGGGCGTTAACTATGGCTACACCTTC. V and J are TRBV5-4 and TRBJ1-2; D not resolved. From germline, CDR1 is SGHNT and CDR2 YYREEE (reference sequence). CDR3 length: 14 amino acids. V lost 4 bases and J lost 1, with 11 bases in between.

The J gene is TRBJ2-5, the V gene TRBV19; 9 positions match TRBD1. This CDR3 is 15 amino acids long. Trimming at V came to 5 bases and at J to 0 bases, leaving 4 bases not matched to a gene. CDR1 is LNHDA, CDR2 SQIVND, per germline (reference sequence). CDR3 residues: CASSPRDRDQETQYF. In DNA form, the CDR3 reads TGTGCCAGTAGTCCCCGGGACAGGGACCAAGAGACCCAGTACTTC. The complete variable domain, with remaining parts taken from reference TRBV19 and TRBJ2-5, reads DGGITQSPKYLFRKEGQNVTLSCEQNLNHDAMYWYRQDPGQGLRLIYYSQIVNDFQKGDIAEGYSVSREKKESFPLTVTSAQKNPTAFYLCASSPRDRDQETQYFGPGTRLLVL.

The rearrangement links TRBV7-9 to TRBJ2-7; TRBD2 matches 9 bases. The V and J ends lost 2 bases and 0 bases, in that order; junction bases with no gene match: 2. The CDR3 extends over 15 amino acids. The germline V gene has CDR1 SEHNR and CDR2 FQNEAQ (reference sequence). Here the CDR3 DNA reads TGTGCCAGCAGCTTACGGCGGGAGGGCTCCTACGAGCAGTACTTC. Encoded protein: CASSLRREGSYEQYF.

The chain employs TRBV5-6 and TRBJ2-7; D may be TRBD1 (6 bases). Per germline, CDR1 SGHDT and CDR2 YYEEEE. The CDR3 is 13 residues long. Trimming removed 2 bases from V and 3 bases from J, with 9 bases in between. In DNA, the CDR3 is TGTGCCAGCAGCTTTCAGGGGATCTACGAGCAGTACTTC. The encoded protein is CASSFQGIYEQYF.

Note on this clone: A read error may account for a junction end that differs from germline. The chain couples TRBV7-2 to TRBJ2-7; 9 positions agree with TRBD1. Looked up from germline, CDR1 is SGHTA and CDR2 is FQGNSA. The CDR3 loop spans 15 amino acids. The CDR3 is CASGLLGQGFYEQYF. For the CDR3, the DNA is TGTGCCAGCGGCTTATTAGGACAGGGGTTCTACGAGCAGTACTTC.

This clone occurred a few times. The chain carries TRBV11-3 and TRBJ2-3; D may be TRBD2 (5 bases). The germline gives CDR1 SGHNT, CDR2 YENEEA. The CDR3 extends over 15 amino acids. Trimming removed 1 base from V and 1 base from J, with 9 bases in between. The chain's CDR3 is CASSLGGSGTDTQYF. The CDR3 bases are TGTGCCAGCAGCTTAGGGGGTAGCGGCACAGATACGCAGTATTTT.

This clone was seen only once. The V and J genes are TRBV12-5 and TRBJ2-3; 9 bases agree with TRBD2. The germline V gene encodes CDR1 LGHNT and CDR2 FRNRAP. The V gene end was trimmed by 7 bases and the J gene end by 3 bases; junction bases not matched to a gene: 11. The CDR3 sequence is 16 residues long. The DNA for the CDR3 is TGTGCTAGTGCCCGAGGAGTAGCGGGAGTGACAGATACGCAGTATTTT. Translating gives CASARGVAGVTDTQYF.

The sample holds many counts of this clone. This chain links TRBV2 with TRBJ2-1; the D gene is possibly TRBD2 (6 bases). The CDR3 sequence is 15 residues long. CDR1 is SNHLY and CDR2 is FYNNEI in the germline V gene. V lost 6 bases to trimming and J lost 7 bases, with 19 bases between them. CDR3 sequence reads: CASRMTRLDANEQFF. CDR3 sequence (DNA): TGTGCCAGCAGGATGACTAGGCTGGACGCTAATGAGCAGTTCTTC.

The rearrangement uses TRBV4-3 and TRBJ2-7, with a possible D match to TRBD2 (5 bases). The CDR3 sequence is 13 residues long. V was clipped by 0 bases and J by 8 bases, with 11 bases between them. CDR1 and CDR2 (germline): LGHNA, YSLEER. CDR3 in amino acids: CASSQDRLAQQYF. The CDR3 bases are TGCGCCAGCAGCCAAGATCGCCTAGCTCAGCAGTACTTC.